Listed here is a single T cell receptor beta chain. The antigen is undetermined. This sample is part of a study of vaccination and CD4 T cells after COVID-19. Study summary: In the control cultures, a CEFX pool, an HIV-1 Nef pool, or no peptide was supplied.

Points from the study as a whole: When vaccine-specific clones from convalescent patients were examined, 304 of 307 were spike mono-reactive.

Treatment specified: roughly 10-day PBMC culture with coronavirus spike peptide pools or control peptides (ViraFEST assay). PBMCs were cultured at some 2 million per well with roughly 9.9 IU/ml IL-2 and about 10 ug/ml peptide pools. The study sequenced cultured CD4+ T cell DNA using the Oncomine TCR Beta short-read assay. Scientists extracted genomic DNA from CD4+ T cells grown in culture. TCRdb passed the PCR reads through MiXCR, listing each CDR3 protein once. The sample has some 20,000 distinct CDR3 sequences; roughly 51% are singletons. The V and J ends lost 5 bases and 0 bases respectively, with 10 bases between them. CDR1 is MNHEY and CDR2 is SVGEGT in the germline V gene. The CDR3 length is 15 residues.

The V gene is TRBV6-2 or TRBV6-3, the J gene TRBJ1-4; D perhaps matches TRBD1 (5 bases). Sequenced input: CD4+ T cells from blood, cultured in vitro. This clonotype was sampled from a human donor who had recovered from COVID-19. CDR3 DNA sequence: TGTGCCAGCAGTCAGTCGGGGGCAACTAATGAAAAACTGTTTTTT. This encodes CASSQSGATNEKLFF.